This T cell receptor (beta chain) is drawn from a study of early stage breast cancer tumors (dated by TCRdb to the late 2010s). Describing the broader study: Of the approximately 16 invasive breast tumors, approximately 11 were found to be estrogen receptor-positive, progesterone receptor-positive and HER2-negative. On average, each sample had approximately 9.2-fold read coverage. A total of about 2.9 million templates, representing 1,097,674 unique clonotypes, were detected across all samples. Eight of the 12 ER+/PR+/HER2- tumors were invasive ductal carcinomas, while the other four were invasive lobular carcinomas.

As for this clone: What antigen it recognizes has not been identified. Base qualities are not recorded, but no much larger clone differs from it by a single base.

There are 12 amino acids in the CDR3, from cysteine to phenylalanine inclusive. Just CDR3 DNA is preserved here, 36 bases in frame from base 1. Two independent genomic DNA replicates were amplified for each sample, with about 0.5 ug used for blood and around 1.5 ug for tumor or normal breast. Following the manufacturer's instructions, the ImmunoSeq Intro kit was used to carry out TCRB sequencing on genomic DNA. For absolute quantification, the approximately 30-cycle multiplex PCR included proprietary primers along with spike-in control sequences. Single-end 150-bp reads were used to sequence an 87-bp fragment spanning the CDR3 and the flanking V and J genes. Each lane of an Illumina MiSeq using version 3.0 chemistry carried seven multiplexed samples, with two replicates per sample. As for the original processing: Raw data were processed with the vendor's proprietary pipeline, and both replicates were merged into a single result per sample. Productive rearrangements sharing the V-gene family, CDR3 amino acid sequence and J-gene segment were defined as clonotypes. Clonality was calculated as 1 minus the normalized Shannon entropy (Pielou evenness) of TCRB abundances. To estimate T cell density, the total number of templates was divided by the input cell count, which was inferred from how much DNA went in. Recon with default parameters was used to estimate total repertoire diversity and clonality. A clonotype was considered tumor-enriched if its abundance in tumor exceeded 0.1% and was at least 32-fold higher than its abundance in normal breast. TCRdb carries this immuneACCESS record with in-frame sequences only. Its versions omit some clonotypes, under half of them owing to an unresolved V gene in the studies checked, with the rest unexplained. The V and J calls and clone size are taken from that table; D and trimming were inferred from the DNA. This sample comprises 7,000 to 9,500 clones, over 70% of them detected only once. The ten largest clones represent 17% of the sample.

General study outcomes and caveats: Compared with adjacent normal breast tissue, tumors had roughly 2.5-fold higher T cell density and higher clonality. The small cohort size prevented analysis by tumor subtype. Enriched TCRB sequences shared across patients were mostly commonly generated sequences, unlikely to play an important role in the tumor microenvironment. Repertoires from blood and normal breast were more alike than repertoires from blood and tumor, and in about 85% of the 16 patients, comparing each tissue with blood separated tumor from normal. Sequencing bulk genomic DNA from unsorted cells could not capture chain pairing or functional markers like CD4, CD8 and FOXP3.

Adjacent normal breast tissue was collected roughly 1.8-4 cm away from the tumor, rinsed in PBS and stored in prechilled RNAlater. Because of high lipid content and low cell density, about 90-330 mg of normal breast tissue was often needed to obtain sufficient DNA. The study profiled bulk TCR beta-chain repertoires in matched peripheral blood, tumor and adjacent normal breast tissue taken from around 15 patients with early-stage breast cancer. Genomic DNA was extracted with the Qiagen AllPrep DNA/RNA Mini kit. The receptor's source is a person aged 55-75 years with breast cancer. The sequence is built from TRBV21-1 and TRBJ1-1; the table's D call, TRBD1, was not checked against the DNA. TRBV21-1 is a pseudogene locus. The source material was normal breast tissue next to the tumor. The CDR3 sequence is CASILGGTEAFF. The DNA sequence is TGTGCCAGCATCTTAGGGGGAACTGAAGCTTTCTTT.